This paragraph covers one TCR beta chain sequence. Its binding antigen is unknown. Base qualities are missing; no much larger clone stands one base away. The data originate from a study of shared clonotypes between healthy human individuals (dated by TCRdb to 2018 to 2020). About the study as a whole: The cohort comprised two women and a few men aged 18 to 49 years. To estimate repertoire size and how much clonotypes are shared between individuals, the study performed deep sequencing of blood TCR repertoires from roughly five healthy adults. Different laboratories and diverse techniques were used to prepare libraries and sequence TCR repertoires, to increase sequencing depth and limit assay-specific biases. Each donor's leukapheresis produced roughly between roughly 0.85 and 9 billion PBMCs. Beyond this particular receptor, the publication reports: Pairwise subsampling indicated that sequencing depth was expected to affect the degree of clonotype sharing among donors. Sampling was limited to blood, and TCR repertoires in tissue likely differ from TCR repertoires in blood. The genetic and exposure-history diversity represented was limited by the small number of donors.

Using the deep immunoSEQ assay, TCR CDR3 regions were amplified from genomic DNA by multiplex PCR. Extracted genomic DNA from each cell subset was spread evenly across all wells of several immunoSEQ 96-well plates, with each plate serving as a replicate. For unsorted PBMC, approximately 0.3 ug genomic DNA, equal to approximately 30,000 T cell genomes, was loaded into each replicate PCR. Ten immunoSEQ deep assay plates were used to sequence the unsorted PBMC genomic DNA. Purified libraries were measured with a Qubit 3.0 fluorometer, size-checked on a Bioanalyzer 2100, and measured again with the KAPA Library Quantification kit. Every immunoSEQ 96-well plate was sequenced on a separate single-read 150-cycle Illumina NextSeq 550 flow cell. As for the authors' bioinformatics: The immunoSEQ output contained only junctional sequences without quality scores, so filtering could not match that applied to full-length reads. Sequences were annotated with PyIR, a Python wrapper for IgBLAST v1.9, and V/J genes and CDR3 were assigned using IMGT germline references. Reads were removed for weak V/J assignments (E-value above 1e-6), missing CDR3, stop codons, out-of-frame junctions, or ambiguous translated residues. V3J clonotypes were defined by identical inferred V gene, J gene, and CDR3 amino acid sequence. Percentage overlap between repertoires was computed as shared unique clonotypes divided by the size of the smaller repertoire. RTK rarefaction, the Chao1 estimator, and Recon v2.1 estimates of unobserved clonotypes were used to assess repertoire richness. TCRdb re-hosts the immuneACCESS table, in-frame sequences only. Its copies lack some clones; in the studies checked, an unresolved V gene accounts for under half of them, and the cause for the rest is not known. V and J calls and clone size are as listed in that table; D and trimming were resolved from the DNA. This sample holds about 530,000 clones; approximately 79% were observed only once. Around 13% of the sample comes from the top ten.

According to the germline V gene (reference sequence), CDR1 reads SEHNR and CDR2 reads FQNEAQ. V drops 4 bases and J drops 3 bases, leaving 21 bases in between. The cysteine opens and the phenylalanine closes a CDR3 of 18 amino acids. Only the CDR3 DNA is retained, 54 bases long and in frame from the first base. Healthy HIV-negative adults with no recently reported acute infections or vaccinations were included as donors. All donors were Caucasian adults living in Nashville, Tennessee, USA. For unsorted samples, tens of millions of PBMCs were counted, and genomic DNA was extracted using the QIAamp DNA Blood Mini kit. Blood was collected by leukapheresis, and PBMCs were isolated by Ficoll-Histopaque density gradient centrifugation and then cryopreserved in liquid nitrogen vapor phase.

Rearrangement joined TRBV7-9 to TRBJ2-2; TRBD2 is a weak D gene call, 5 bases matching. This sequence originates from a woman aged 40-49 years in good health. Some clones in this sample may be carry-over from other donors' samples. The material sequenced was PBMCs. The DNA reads TGTGCCAGCAGCTCAAGTCGACCGGGGAGCGCGCACACCGGGGAGCTGTTTTTT. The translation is CASSSSRPGSAHTGELFF.